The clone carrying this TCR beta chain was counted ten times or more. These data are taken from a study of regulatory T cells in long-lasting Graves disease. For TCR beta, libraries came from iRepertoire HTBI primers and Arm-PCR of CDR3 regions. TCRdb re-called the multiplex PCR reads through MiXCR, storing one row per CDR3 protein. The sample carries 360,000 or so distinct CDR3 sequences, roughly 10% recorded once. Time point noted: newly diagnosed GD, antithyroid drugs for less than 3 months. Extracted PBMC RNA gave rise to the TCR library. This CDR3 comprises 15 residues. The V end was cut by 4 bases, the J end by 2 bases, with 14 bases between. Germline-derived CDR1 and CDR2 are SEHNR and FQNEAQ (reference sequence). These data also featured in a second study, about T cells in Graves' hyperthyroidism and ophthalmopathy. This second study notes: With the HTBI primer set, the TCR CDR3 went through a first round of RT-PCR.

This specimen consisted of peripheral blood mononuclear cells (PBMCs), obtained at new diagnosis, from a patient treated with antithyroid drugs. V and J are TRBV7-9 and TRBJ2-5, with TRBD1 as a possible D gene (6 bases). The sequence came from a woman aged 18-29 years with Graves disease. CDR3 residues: CASSYQGRGQETQYF. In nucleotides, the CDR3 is TGTGCCAGCAGCTACCAGGGCAGGGGACAAGAGACCCAGTACTTC.